This T cell receptor beta chain was recovered during a study of Ad26.COV2.S vaccination and SARS-CoV-2 variants. At the level of the study: By the intramuscular route, Ad26.COV2.S was given once, or twice 56 days apart.

There are many counts of this clone. Data came from immunoSEQ multiplex PCR; TCRdb stores just in-frame clones and leaves some out. Among some 320,000 clones, 86% were seen once, and the ten largest hold more than 1.5%. Documented treatment: over 15 received Ad26.COV2.S at low or high dose, single or two shots; 5 received placebo; per-sample allocation not given. The investigators took samples on day 63 after the first vaccine or placebo injection. Donor was an adult aged 18-55 years in Boston. V lost 5 bases to trimming and J lost 1 base; unmatched junction nucleotides: 8. Germline-derived CDR1 and CDR2 are SGHRS and YFSETQ. The CDR3 extends over 15 amino acids.

The chain employs TRBV5-1 and TRBJ2-7; 8 bases are shared with TRBD1. Sample: peripheral blood, taken in a trial of Ad26.COV2.S vaccine versus placebo. The sequence was obtained from a person between 18 and 65 years old who received the Ad26.COV2.S COVID-19 vaccine or a placebo. The DNA for the CDR3 is TGCGCCAGCAGTAGACAGGGGCACGATTCCTACGAGCAGTACTTC. The encoded protein is CASSRQGHDSYEQYF.